The rows below give T cell receptor beta chains drawn from one sample of a study of blood T cell repertoires in COVID-19. Sequencing used immunoSEQ multiplex PCR; TCRdb keeps in-frame clones, though not all of them. The data contain around 320,000 clones, approximately 89% of them singletons. The sample consisted of peripheral blood. Source of these receptors: a woman between 25 and 40 years old with COVID-19, enrolled during active disease. Each CDR3 is given without its conserved first and last residue. The order of the fields is CDR3 protein, V gene, J gene, CDR3 length.

cdr3_aa: AISESRGQSYGYT; v_call: TRBV10-3; j_call: TRBJ1-2; cdr3_length: 13
cdr3_aa: ASSMFISGNTIY; v_call: TRBV19; j_call: TRBJ1-3; cdr3_length: 12
cdr3_aa: ASTRQQETQY; v_call: TRBV11-2; j_call: TRBJ2-5; cdr3_length: 10
cdr3_aa: ASSIQGARYGYT; v_call: TRBV19; j_call: TRBJ1-2; cdr3_length: 12
cdr3_aa: ATGSGTAKKLF; v_call: TRBV3-1/TRBV3-2; j_call: TRBJ1-4; cdr3_length: 11
cdr3_aa: ASSFRHLQETQY; v_call: TRBV27; j_call: TRBJ2-5; cdr3_length: 12
cdr3_aa: ASSPLGGGLWEQY; v_call: TRBV18; j_call: TRBJ2-7; cdr3_length: 13
cdr3_aa: ASTRTGDSYEQY; v_call: TRBV19; j_call: TRBJ2-7; cdr3_length: 12
cdr3_aa: ASSYAGLVEQY; v_call: TRBV12-3/TRBV12-4; j_call: TRBJ2-7; cdr3_length: 11
cdr3_aa: ATSRDLIGAGNTIY; v_call: TRBV15; j_call: TRBJ1-3; cdr3_length: 14
cdr3_aa: ASSFNFYEQY; v_call: TRBV6-2/TRBV6-3; j_call: TRBJ2-7; cdr3_length: 10
cdr3_aa: ASHTRWGGGYEQY; v_call: TRBV5-6; j_call: TRBJ2-7; cdr3_length: 13
cdr3_aa: ASTIGLGRNTEAF; v_call: TRBV19; j_call: TRBJ1-1; cdr3_length: 13
cdr3_aa: SASEFPNSPLH; v_call: TRBV20-1; j_call: TRBJ1-6; cdr3_length: 11
cdr3_aa: ASSLVAVSNEQF; v_call: TRBV28; j_call: TRBJ2-1; cdr3_length: 12
cdr3_aa: ASSSSVRGSGNTIY; v_call: TRBV11-1; j_call: TRBJ1-3; cdr3_length: 14
cdr3_aa: ATSRATGPYEQY; v_call: TRBV15; j_call: TRBJ2-7; cdr3_length: 12
cdr3_aa: ATHPRASGGENTGELF; v_call: TRBV2; j_call: TRBJ2-2; cdr3_length: 16
cdr3_aa: ASSLGAGADTEAF; v_call: TRBV5-1; j_call: TRBJ1-1; cdr3_length: 13
cdr3_aa: ASSRGTGEKLF; v_call: TRBV12-3/TRBV12-4; j_call: TRBJ1-4; cdr3_length: 11
cdr3_aa: ASRGLAASTDTQY; v_call: TRBV19; j_call: TRBJ2-3; cdr3_length: 13
cdr3_aa: ASSDNDRLNYGYT; v_call: TRBV2; j_call: TRBJ1-2; cdr3_length: 13
cdr3_aa: ASSSGLAGFSYEQY; v_call: TRBV5-6; j_call: TRBJ2-7; cdr3_length: 14
cdr3_aa: ASSEQGGYNQPQH; v_call: TRBV6-1; j_call: TRBJ1-5; cdr3_length: 13
cdr3_aa: ASSPEGQWNT; v_call: TRBV18; j_call: TRBJ1-2; cdr3_length: 10
cdr3_aa: ASSGSGATEAF; v_call: TRBV10-1; j_call: TRBJ1-1; cdr3_length: 11
cdr3_aa: ASSAGSFYGYT; v_call: TRBV9; j_call: TRBJ1-2; cdr3_length: 11
cdr3_aa: ASRDRTNTEAF; v_call: TRBV5-4; j_call: TRBJ1-1; cdr3_length: 11
cdr3_aa: AITLIARTGEVEQY; v_call: TRBV7-9; j_call: TRBJ2-7; cdr3_length: 14
cdr3_aa: ASSLDRGSYT; v_call: TRBV5-1; j_call: TRBJ1-2; cdr3_length: 10
cdr3_aa: ASSFRGRVTEAF; v_call: TRBV5-1; j_call: TRBJ1-1; cdr3_length: 12
cdr3_aa: ASSLGRGQETQY; v_call: TRBV7-7; j_call: TRBJ2-5; cdr3_length: 12
cdr3_aa: ASSLGTGFEAF; v_call: TRBV7-9; j_call: TRBJ1-1; cdr3_length: 11
cdr3_aa: SAQGGELF; v_call: TRBV29-1; j_call: TRBJ2-2; cdr3_length: 8
cdr3_aa: ASSHQGARVWNTEAF; v_call: TRBV4-1; j_call: TRBJ1-1; cdr3_length: 15
cdr3_aa: ASSLGQGARPQH; v_call: TRBV4-1; j_call: TRBJ1-5; cdr3_length: 12
cdr3_aa: ASGSQPQH; v_call: TRBV19; j_call: TRBJ1-5; cdr3_length: 8
cdr3_aa: ASSPAGGTYEQY; v_call: TRBV19; j_call: TRBJ2-7; cdr3_length: 12